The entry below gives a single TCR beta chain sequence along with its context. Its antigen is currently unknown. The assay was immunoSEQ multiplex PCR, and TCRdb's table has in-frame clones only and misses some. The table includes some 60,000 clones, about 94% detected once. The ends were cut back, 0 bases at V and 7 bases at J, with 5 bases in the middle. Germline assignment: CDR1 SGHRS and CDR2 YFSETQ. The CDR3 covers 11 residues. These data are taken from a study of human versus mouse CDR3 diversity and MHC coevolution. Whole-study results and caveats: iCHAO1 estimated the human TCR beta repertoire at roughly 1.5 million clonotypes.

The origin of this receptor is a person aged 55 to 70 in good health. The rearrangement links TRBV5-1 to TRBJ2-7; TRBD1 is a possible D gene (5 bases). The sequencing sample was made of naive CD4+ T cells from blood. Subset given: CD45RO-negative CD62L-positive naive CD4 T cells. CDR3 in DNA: TGCGCCAGCAGCTTGGAGGGGGAGCAGTACTTC. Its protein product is CASSLEGEQYF.